This T cell receptor beta chain was sequenced for a study of blood T cell repertoires in COVID-19. Sequenced by immunoSEQ multiplex PCR; TCRdb stores in-frame clones only, minus some. This table holds about 310,000 clones, about 91% found once. The V end was cut by 0 bases, the J end by 4 bases, with 6 bases between. The CDR3 contains 13 residues. Germline-derived CDR1 and CDR2 are SGHTA and FQGNSA. This clone was detected only a few times. Clinical history reported by participants formed the basis on which cohorts were assigned. The clonotype comes from a woman under 30 who had recovered from COVID-19. The chain carries TRBV7-2 and TRBJ1-2; D ambiguous. The sample taken for sequencing was PBMCs or T cells enriched from blood (not recorded which). In DNA form, the CDR3 reads TGTGCCAGCAGCTTAGCCCCCATCTATGGCTACACCTTC. It encodes CASSLAPIYGYTF.